A single sample gave rise to the 28 T cell receptor beta chains below, sequenced in a study of T cells in Graves' hyperthyroidism and ophthalmopathy. Researchers took RNA transcripts and amplified the TCR beta CDR3 regions from them. First-round RT-PCR targeting the TCR CDR3 was performed with the HTBI primer set. TCRdb ran MiXCR on the multiplex PCR reads and lists one entry per CDR3 protein. Here the sample spans about 570,000 distinct CDR3 sequences, around 46% being singletons. The sample comprised peripheral blood or thyroid tissue (not recorded which). The source of these receptors is an adult woman with Graves' disease, either hyperthyroidism or ophthalmopathy (not recorded which).

The chain couples TRBV5-4 to TRBJ2-5; tentatively, D is TRBD2 (6 bases). There are 13 residues in the CDR3. Germline V gives CDR1 SGHNT, CDR2 YYREEE (reference sequence). Trimming took 7 bases from V and 4 from J, leaving 14 bases between them. CDR3 sequence: CASSRGDRETQYF. CDR3 sequence (DNA): TGTGCCAGCTCCCGCGGGGACCGAGAGACCCAGTACTTC.

This clonotype was counted at least ten times. V gene TRBV20-1 combines with J gene TRBJ2-7; TRBD2 agrees at 8 bases. V was clipped by 6 bases and J by 5 bases; unmatched bases: 9. CDR3 length equals 13 residues. The V gene's germline CDR1 is DFQATT and CDR2 SNEGSKA (reference sequence). Here the CDR3 DNA reads TGCAGTGCAATCGGGACTAGTATTGACGAGCAGTACTTC. This translates into CSAIGTSIDEQYF.

This clonotype came up a few times. V and J are TRBV11-2 and TRBJ1-1, with 7 nucleotides matching TRBD1. V shed 7 bases, J shed 4 bases, and the junction held 3 bases outside the gene matches. The CDR3 length is 12 residues. Germline CDR1 and CDR2: SGHAT and FQNNGV. The CDR3 spells CASMTGSTEAFF. The CDR3, as DNA: TGTGCCAGCATGACAGGGTCCACTGAAGCTTTCTTT.

Points on this clonotype: Because the CDR3's place on the DNA is in doubt, the DNA is left out and the CDR3 is given as listed by TCRdb. The chain recombines TRBV25-1 with TRBJ1-5. The CDR3 length is 17 residues, termini included. From germline, CDR1 is MGHDK and CDR2 SYGVNS. This CDR3 is CACSARDPRDNNQPQHF.

The rearrangement uses TRBV29-1 and TRBJ2-3; D not resolved. V lost 1 base, J lost 12 bases, and 11 bases lay in between. The CDR3 extends over 11 amino acids. Germline assignment: CDR1 SQVTM and CDR2 ANQGSEA. The CDR3 protein is CSVEGLDGQYF. The CDR3 region has the DNA TGCAGCGTTGAAGGGCTAGATGGTCAGTATTTT.

This chain connects TRBV5-1 to TRBJ2-2, with D perhaps given as TRBD1 or TRBD2 (5 bases each). The V end lost 0 bases, the J end lost 6 bases, and 9 bases lay between the germline ends. Germline V gives CDR1 SGHRS, CDR2 YFSETQ. The CDR3 has 14 residues. In nucleotides, the CDR3 is TGCGCCAGCAGCTTGGACGGGACCTCCGGGGAGCTGTTTTTT. Translation: CASSLDGTSGELFF. The variable domain in full, completed from reference TRBV5-1 and TRBJ2-2, reads KAGVTQTPRYLIKTRGQQVTLSCSPISGHRSVSWYQQTPGQGLQFLFEYFSETQRNKGNFPGRFSGRQFSNSRSEMNVSTLELGDSALYLCASSLDGTSGELFFGEGSRLTVL.

This clonotype was seen many times. This chain links TRBV20-1 with TRBJ1-2; D is undetermined. The V and J ends lost 6 bases and 8 bases respectively, with 13 bases between them. The CDR3 runs to 11 residues. Germline values: CDR1 DFQATT, CDR2 SNEGSKA (reference sequence). The DNA of the CDR3 is TGCAGTGCCCTTACTGCCCGCGGCTACACCTTC. This sequence encodes CSALTARGYTF.

This clonotype was seen at least ten times. V is TRBV2 and J is TRBJ2-5; TRBD2 matches at 14 bases. V trimming: 6 bases; J trimming: 4 bases; junction bases outside the gene matches: 10. Germline V gene data show CDR1 as SNHLY and CDR2 as FYNNEI. The CDR3 is 17 residues long. CDR3 amino acids: CASRPMTSGRARETQYF. For the CDR3, the DNA is TGTGCCAGCAGACCCATGACTAGCGGGAGGGCCCGAGAGACCCAGTACTTC.

This rearrangement joins TRBV7-9 to TRBJ2-5; 8 positions agree with TRBD2. With 4 bases clipped from V and 5 bases from J, the junction kept 6 bases outside the gene matches. Germline V gene sequence: CDR1 SEHNR, CDR2 FQNEAQ (reference sequence). The CDR3 is made up of 14 amino acids. CDR3 region: CASSYVAGQETQYF. The CDR3 DNA sequence: TGTGCCAGCAGCTACGTAGCGGGGCAGGAGACCCAGTACTTC.

The rearrangement links TRBV7-8 to TRBJ2-7, with 10 bases aligning to TRBD1. Germline V gene data show CDR1 as SGHVS and CDR2 as FQNEAQ. With 5 bases clipped from V and 8 bases from J, the junction kept 9 bases outside the gene matches. The CDR3 length is 14 residues. CDR3 DNA sequence: TGTGCCAGCAGCCAGACAGGGGGCGCGTCTCAGCAGTACTTC. Amino acid sequence: CASSQTGGASQQYF.

This clonotype was seen repeatedly, ten times or more. The chain uses TRBV20-1 and TRBJ2-7, with D hard to call. Trimming took off 6 bases at V and 0 bases at J, with 12 bases between the two ends. The CDR3 loop spans 13 amino acids. Germline V gives CDR1 DFQATT, CDR2 SNEGSKA (reference sequence). The CDR3 loop is CSAGSTNSYEQYF. The CDR3 region has the DNA TGCAGTGCGGGGTCGACGAACTCCTACGAGCAGTACTTC.

This clonotype was found a few times. The chain is built from TRBV28 and TRBJ1-6; D is unresolved. The CDR3 spans 16 residues. Germline lookup yields CDR1 MDHEN and CDR2 SYDVKM. Trimming took off 7 bases at V and 9 bases at J, with 22 bases between the two ends. The CDR3 protein is CASTPLWGDRSSPLHF. The CDR3 DNA reads TGTGCCAGCACGCCTCTATGGGGAGATAGGAGTTCACCCCTCCACTTT.

This chain connects TRBV6-1 to TRBJ2-5, with TRBD2 matching over 7 bases. The trim removed 4 bases at V and 13 bases at J, leaving 18 bases unmatched. The CDR3 sequence is 15 residues long. The germline gives CDR1 MNHNS, CDR2 SASEGT. CDR3 DNA sequence: TGTGCCAGCAGTGGGGGGAGCGGGAAGCGTAGGGCCGCGTACTTC. Its protein product is CASSGGSGKRRAAYF.

This clonotype was seen at least ten times. The chain uses TRBV6-6 and TRBJ2-7; 8 positions match TRBD1. V lost 10 bases and J lost 3; bases outside the gene matches: 8. This CDR3 comprises 13 residues. Germline CDR1 reads MNHNY; CDR2 reads SVGAGI (reference sequence). DNA of the CDR3: TGTGCCACCGGCGGACAGGGCATCTACGAGCAGTACTTC. Amino acid sequence: CATGGQGIYEQYF.

As regards this clonotype: This may come from a read error, since a much larger clone is one base off. The chain links TRBV12-3 or TRBV12-4 to TRBJ2-5; D unclear. The CDR3 covers 15 residues. The DNA for the CDR3 is TGTGCCAGCAGCCAAATAAAAATGTACCAAGAGGCCCAGTACTTC. Translated: CASSQIKMYQEAQYF.

Many counts were recorded for this clonotype. The chain has TRBV2 and TRBJ2-2, with D hard to call. Trimming stripped 4 bases from V and 0 bases from J, with 15 bases between. The CDR3 is made up of 17 amino acids. CDR1 and CDR2 (germline): SNHLY, FYNNEI. For the CDR3, the DNA is TGTGCCAGCAGTGTCCCCCAGGACGGACCGAACACCGGGGAGCTGTTTTTT. It specifies CASSVPQDGPNTGELFF.

Remarks on this clonotype: This could be a read error, since a much larger clone is one nucleotide away. The V call is TRBV10-3, the J call TRBJ2-2; unclear D gene. Trimming stripped 10 bases from V and 4 bases from J, with 19 bases between. CDR1 is ENHRY, CDR2 SYGVKD, per germline. CDR3 length: 15 amino acids. The CDR3 sequence is CASSPSYISTGELFF. CDR3 DNA sequence: TGTGCCAGCAGCCCTAGTTACATTTCCACCGGGGAGCTGTTTTTT.

The chain employs TRBV20-1 and TRBJ1-2; 7 nucleotides align to TRBD1. Germline loops: CDR1 DFQATT, CDR2 SNEGSKA (reference sequence). The CDR3 has 12 residues. The ends lost 4 bases at V and 3 bases at J; junction bases unmatched: 2. CDR3 protein: CSATGQDYGYTF. The CDR3 bases are TGCAGTGCTACCGGACAGGACTATGGCTACACCTTC.

The chain carries TRBV7-9 and TRBJ2-1, with 10 bases lining up with TRBD1. CDR1 SEHNR and CDR2 FQNEAQ come from the germline V gene (reference sequence). The V and J ends lost 5 bases and 10 bases, in that order; junction bases with no gene match: 8. The CDR3 totals 14 residues. The CDR3 nucleotides read TGTGCCAGCAGCCCGACGGACAGGGGGAGGGAGCAGTTCTTC. Its translation is CASSPTDRGREQFF.

In its sample, this clonotype was seen many times. J is TRBJ1-2 and V is TRBV7-9; 7 nucleotides line up with TRBD1. Trimming cost V 5 bases and J 2 bases; bases outside gene matches: 8. Per germline, CDR1 SEHNR and CDR2 FQNEAQ (reference sequence). This CDR3 spans 15 amino acids. The CDR3 sequence: CASSATQGTNYGYTF. In DNA, the CDR3 is TGTGCCAGCAGCGCGACACAGGGGACAAACTATGGCTACACCTTC. Using reference TRBV7-9 and TRBJ1-2 for the parts outside the CDR3, the full variable domain is DTGVSQNPRHKITKRGQNVTFRCDPISEHNRLYWYRQTLGQGPEFLTYFQNEAQLEKSRLLSDRFSAERPKGSFSTLEIQRTEQGDSAMYLCASSATQGTNYGYTFGSGTRLTVV.

There are a few counts of this clonotype. The chain employs TRBV10-1 and TRBJ1-1; D is unresolved. From germline, CDR1 is WNHNN and CDR2 SYGVQD (reference sequence). Trimming took off 9 bases at V and 0 bases at J, with 11 bases between the two ends. The CDR3 is 13 residues long. The DNA of the CDR3 is TGCGCCAGTTCGGCAGATATGAACACTGAAGCTTTCTTT. It encodes CASSADMNTEAFF.

This clonotype has ten or more counts. The gene calls are TRBV10-3 and TRBJ2-2; TRBD2 agrees at 8 bases. Trimming cost V 4 bases and J 5 bases; bases outside gene matches: 3. This CDR3 is 14 amino acids long. Germline CDR1 ENHRY, CDR2 SYGVKD. The CDR3 region has the DNA TGTGCCATCAGTGCAGCGGGGGATACCGGGGAGCTGTTTTTT. Translation: CAISAAGDTGELFF.

This clonotype was observed at least ten times. The V and J genes are TRBV2 and TRBJ2-7; 8 nucleotides agree with TRBD1. CDR1 and CDR2 (germline): SNHLY, FYNNEI. The CDR3 runs 15 residues. V lost 11 bases and J lost 4; bases outside the gene matches: 16. CDR3 in amino acids: CAGYDDRGVKYEQYF. CDR3 coding DNA: TGTGCCGGGTACGACGACAGGGGAGTTAAGTACGAGCAGTACTTC.

The chain joins TRBV7-9 to TRBJ2-2; D remains unclear. The germline V and J ends were trimmed by 6 bases and 1 base, with 9 bases remaining between them. The CDR3 totals 14 residues. Germline CDR1 SEHNR, CDR2 FQNEAQ (reference sequence). The DNA for the CDR3 is TGTGCCAGCAGTCCTGACATGAACACCGGGGAGCTGTTTTTT. Translating it yields CASSPDMNTGELFF.

A single count supports this clonotype. One end of the junction is discordant with germline, which a read error may explain. This chain connects TRBV2 to TRBJ1-2; TRBD1 aligns across 11 bases. This CDR3 is 15 amino acids long. Germline-derived CDR1 and CDR2 are SNHLY and FYNNEI. The CDR3 sequence: CASREGQGAPYGYTF. The CDR3 nucleotides read TGTGCCAGCAGGGAAGGACAGGGGGCACCCTATGGCTACACCTTC.

Ten or more counts support this clonotype. The genes are TRBV11-2 and TRBJ1-2, with D possibly matching TRBD1 (5 bases). The CDR3 extends over 15 amino acids. From germline, CDR1 is SGHAT and CDR2 FQNNGV. Trimming removed 7 bases from V and 2 bases from J, with 17 bases in between. In DNA form, the CDR3 reads TGTGCCAGCAAGACGGGGCAGTTGACAAACTATGGCTACACCTTC. This codes for CASKTGQLTNYGYTF.

This chain's CDR3 is CSARVIAGGELFF. In DNA form, the CDR3 reads TGCAGTGCTAGAGTAATAGCGGGCGGGGAGCTGTTTTTT. The chain recombines TRBV20-1 with TRBJ2-2; 7 bases are a match to TRBD2. The CDR3 runs 13 residues. With 1 base clipped from V and 7 bases from J, the junction kept 3 bases outside the gene matches. Germline CDR1 reads DFQATT; CDR2 reads SNEGSKA (reference sequence).

This chain links TRBV20-1 with TRBJ1-2; a possible D gene is TRBD1 (6 bases). Germline CDR1 is DFQATT and CDR2 is SNEGSKA (reference sequence). The CDR3 length is 15 residues. V gave up 4 bases and J gave up 2 bases, with 17 bases separating them. The CDR3 reads CSATAGDILNYGYTF. Written as DNA, the CDR3 is TGCAGTGCTACCGCGGGGGACATCCTGAACTATGGCTACACCTTC.